The 32 T cell receptor beta chains below come from one sample, sequenced in a study of tumor and adjacent non-tumor tissue in lung cancer. A modified ARM-PCR protocol with three rounds of nested PCR amplified TCRbeta. TCRdb recomputed calls from the multiplex PCR reads with MiXCR, one row per CDR3 protein. This table holds roughly 75,000 distinct CDR3 sequences, over 70% found once. This sample's RNA came from whole unsorted tissue. The specimen was lung tumor tissue. The receptors were gathered from a woman aged 45-60 years with non-small cell lung cancer.

About this clonotype: At one end, the junction sequence differs from germline, possibly due to a read error. The rearrangement links TRBV6-5 to TRBJ1-3; D gene unclear. The CDR3 runs 13 residues. Germline V gene data show CDR1 as MNHEY and CDR2 as SVGAGI. The CDR3 here is CVSSRTIRNTIYF. The CDR3 nucleotides read TGTGTCAGCAGCCGAACCATCAGGAACACCATATATTTT.

Concerning this clonotype itself: The junction does not match germline at one end; this may be a read error. This rearrangement joins TRBV6-5 to TRBJ1-6; no firm D call. The germline gives CDR1 MNHEY, CDR2 SVGAGI. This CDR3 contains 14 residues. CDR3 sequence: CVSSDRLGNSPHHF. For the CDR3, the DNA is TGTGTCAGCAGTGACCGGTTAGGGAATTCACCCCACCACTTT.

Details on this clonotype: Compared with germline, one end of the junction differs, possibly owing to a read error. The gene calls are TRBV29-1 and TRBJ2-2; 8 nucleotides agree with TRBD1. Per germline, CDR1 SQVTM and CDR2 ANQGSEA. This CDR3 is built from 14 residues. The DNA for the CDR3 is TGCAGCGTGCAAGGACAGGGTGTCGCCGGGGAACTGTTTTTT. As protein: CSVQGQGVAGELFF.

Of note for this clonotype: One end of the junction does not line up with germline, which may come from a read error. The chain links TRBV12-3 or TRBV12-4 to TRBJ2-3; no clear D. The CDR3 runs to 13 residues. The CDR3 coding sequence is TGTGCCAGCAGTTCAATCAGGCAGGATATGCAGTATTTT. It yields the protein CASSSIRQDMQYF.

To note about this clonotype: This may arise from a read error, as a much more abundant clone is one base away. This CDR3 is CSASTGTGGNSLLHF. The CDR3 region has the DNA TGCAGTGCTAGTACCGGGACAGGGGGCAATTCACTCCTCCACTTT. The gene calls are TRBV20-1 and TRBJ1-6; 12 positions agree with TRBD1. The CDR3 contains 15 residues. The germline V gene encodes CDR1 DFQATT and CDR2 SNEGSKA (reference sequence).

Details on this clonotype: One base away lies a much larger clone, so this may be a sequencing read error. This chain joins TRBV30 and TRBJ2-5; D may correspond to TRBD1 or TRBD2 (5 bases each). Germline lookup yields CDR1 GTSNPN and CDR2 SVGIG (reference sequence). The CDR3 totals 15 residues. V shed 2 bases and J shed 4 bases, with 17 bases lying between them. CDR3 coding DNA: TGTGCCTGGAGTATATCAGCCGGGGCAGGAGAGACCCAGTACTTC. This codes for CAWSISAGAGETQYF.

V usage is TRBV11-1 and J usage is TRBJ2-1, with 7 bases that match TRBD2. J was trimmed by 8 bases and V by 10 bases; bases with no gene match: 11. The CDR3 length is 13 residues. From germline, CDR1 is SGHAT and CDR2 FQDESV (reference sequence). CDR3: CANSRQGGDEQFF. The CDR3 bases are TGTGCCAATAGCCGTCAGGGAGGGGATGAGCAGTTCTTC.

As to this clonotype: A junction end diverges from the germline sequence, so it may reflect a read error. This sequence joins TRBV6-5 and TRBJ1-1; D is unclear. The CDR3 extends over 14 amino acids. From germline, CDR1 is MNHEY and CDR2 SVGAGI. The DNA for the CDR3 is TGTGTCAGCAGTTACGGCGGGAGGAACACTGAAGTTTTCTTT. It translates to CVSSYGGRNTEVFF.

The chain recombines TRBV6-6 with TRBJ1-3; D not certain. The CDR3 runs to 14 residues. Germline-derived CDR1 and CDR2 are MNHNY and SVGAGI (reference sequence). V lost 7 bases and J lost 13, with 23 bases in between. The CDR3 loop reads CASIQQSPGSTIYF. DNA of the CDR3: TGTGCCAGCATTCAACAGTCCCCTGGAAGCACTATATATTTT.

This clonotype counts as medium-sized. V and J are TRBV29-1 and TRBJ2-4; 8 nucleotides match TRBD2. J gave up 0 bases and V 5 bases, and 0 bases lay outside the gene matches. Germline-derived CDR1 and CDR2 are SQVTM and ANQGSEA. CDR3 length: 13 amino acids. The CDR3, as DNA: TGCAGCGTTCTAGCGGGAGCCAAAAACATTCAGTACTTC. Residues: CSVLAGAKNIQYF.

As concerns this clonotype: A junction boundary mismatches the germline segment, possibly from a read error. CDR3 residues: CASSEFRFISTSGSSYDEQLF. The CDR3 coding sequence is TGCGCCAGCAGTGAGTTTAGATTCATATCGACTAGCGGGAGTTCCTACGATGAGCAGCTCTTC. The V call is TRBV10-2, the J call TRBJ2-1; 12 bases align to TRBD2. Germline V gene data show CDR1 as WSHSY and CDR2 as SAAADI. CDR3 size: 21 residues.

V usage is TRBV10-3 and J usage is TRBJ2-3; D may be TRBD1 (5 bases). Trimming took 10 bases from V and 1 from J, leaving 18 bases between them. The CDR3 sequence is 15 residues long. Germline CDR1 ENHRY, CDR2 SYGVKD. The CDR3 nucleotides read TGTGCCACCGCTCGGAGCAGCAGGGGCACAGATACGCAGTATTTT. Residues: CATARSSRGTDTQYF.

As regards this clonotype: The junction and the germline gene differ at one end; a read error may be behind it. The chain carries TRBV20-1 and TRBJ2-5; D is ambiguous. The CDR3 length is 12 residues. The V gene's germline CDR1 is DFQATT and CDR2 SNEGSKA (reference sequence). For the CDR3, the DNA is TGCAGTGCTAGACAGTACCAAGACACCCGGTACTTC. It translates to CSARQYQDTRYF.

Comment on this clonotype: At one end, the junction sequence differs from germline, possibly due to a read error. The J gene is TRBJ1-1, the V gene TRBV29-1; possibly TRBD1 for D (5 bases). CDR1 and CDR2 (germline): SQVTM, ANQGSEA. This CDR3 region has 14 residues. The CDR3 sequence is CSSSPGLIDTDAFF. The CDR3 DNA reads as TGCAGCAGCTCACCGGGGCTCATCGACACTGACGCTTTCTTT.

A note on this clonotype: A much larger clone sits a single nucleotide away, making a read error possible. The chain has TRBV12-3 or TRBV12-4 and TRBJ2-7; no clear D. V was pared by 4 bases and J by 5 bases, with 6 bases between. The CDR3 runs 11 residues. The CDR3 spells CASSSTNEQYF. DNA of the CDR3: TGTGCCAGCAGTTCTACCAACGAGCAGTACTTC.

As regards this clonotype: The junction departs from the called germline gene at one end, perhaps through a read error. The chain uses TRBV10-3 and TRBJ2-7; 11 positions agree with TRBD2. CDR3 length: 17 residues. The V gene's germline CDR1 is ENHRY and CDR2 SYGVKD. CDR3 DNA: TGTGCCAACAGTGAGTCCTCTAGCGGGAGGTTCACCTACGAGCAGTACTTC. Encoded protein: CANSESSSGRFTYEQYF.

This sequence joins TRBV7-9 and TRBJ1-4; 7 nucleotides agree with TRBD1. The CDR3 has 14 residues. Germline V CDR1 and CDR2: SEHNR, FQNEAQ (reference sequence). With 7 bases clipped from V and 3 bases from J, the junction kept 5 bases outside the gene matches. The CDR3 coding sequence is TGTGCCAGCAACTCCGGACAGGCTAATGAAAAACTGTTTTTT. Its translation: CASNSGQANEKLFF.

As concerns this clonotype: Germline is not matched at one junction end, which may reflect a read error. The chain has TRBV6-5 and TRBJ1-4; no reliable D call. Germline CDR1 is MNHEY and CDR2 is SVGAGI. The CDR3 has 15 amino acids. The DNA for the CDR3 is TGTGCCAGTAGTTACTCGGGCGGCGGTGGAGACGAACTGTTTTTT. Its translation is CASSYSGGGGDELFF.

The chain has TRBV6-1 and TRBJ2-1; tentatively, D is TRBD1 (6 bases). Germline assignment: CDR1 MNHNS and CDR2 SASEGT. The CDR3 consists of 14 residues. CDR3 in DNA: TGTATCAGCAGTGGACGGACAGTGTACAATGAGCAGTTCTTC. This translates into CISSGRTVYNEQFF.

A note on this clonotype: A read error may be the cause here, since a much bigger clone is one base away. The chain couples TRBV6-6 to TRBJ2-7; 8 nucleotides align to TRBD1. The CDR3 loop spans 14 amino acids. Germline-derived CDR1 and CDR2 are MNHNY and SVGAGI (reference sequence). The CDR3 DNA reads TGTGCCAGCAGTTGGGCGCAGGGGGCTTACGATCAGTACTTC. Translated: CASSWAQGAYDQYF.

The rearrangement joins TRBV7-9 to TRBJ2-7, with D hard to call. The CDR3 covers 12 residues. Trimming removed 4 bases from V and 3 bases from J, with 7 bases in between. Germline CDR1 reads SEHNR; CDR2 reads FQNEAQ (reference sequence). The CDR3 coding sequence is TGTGCCAGCAGCTCCTCATACTACGAGCAGTACTTC. The encoded protein is CASSSSYYEQYF.

This clonotype was seen once. Germline and junction disagree at one end, which may indicate a read error. The CDR3 is CACSYQGHGGKQYF. CDR3 DNA sequence: TGTGCCTGCAGTTACCAGGGACATGGGGGCAAGCAGTACTTC. The chain employs TRBV6-5 and TRBJ2-7; maybe TRBD1 (6 bases). CDR1 MNHEY and CDR2 SVGAGI come from the germline V gene. The CDR3 length is 14 residues.

With respect to this clonotype: Because the CDR3 is missing its conserved closing phenylalanine or tryptophan, this is likely a read error. This sequence joins TRBV4-1 and TRBJ1-5; D gene uncertain. Germline V CDR1 and CDR2: MGHRA, YSYEKL. Trimming stripped 6 bases from V and 7 bases from J, with 13 bases between. This CDR3 spans 13 amino acids. The CDR3 loop is CASSPYFPQPQHL. The CDR3, as DNA: TGCGCCAGCAGTCCTTACTTTCCCCAGCCCCAGCATCTT.

About this clonotype: The junction and the germline gene differ at one end; a read error may be behind it. The chain joins TRBV12-3 or TRBV12-4 to TRBJ2-3, with unresolved D. This CDR3 is built from 14 residues. The CDR3 loop reads CASNLGIFKDTQYF. The CDR3 bases are TGTGCCAGCAATTTAGGGATCTTCAAAGATACGCAGTATTTT.

About this clonotype itself: Because it lacks the conserved phenylalanine or tryptophan at the end, this CDR3 is likely a read error. The chain recombines TRBV29-1 with TRBJ2-7, with TRBD1 identical over 8 bases. Germline CDR1 and CDR2: SQVTM and ANQGSEA. The CDR3 spans 14 residues. Losses at the gene ends were 6 bases for V and 4 bases for J; bases not matched to a gene: 11. CDR3 DNA sequence: TGCAGCGTGCCCAGGACAGGGAGCGGGTACGAGCAGTACCTC. Its translation: CSVPRTGSGYEQYL.

As to this clonotype: Given the absence of the conserved phenylalanine or tryptophan at the CDR3 end, a read error is likely. The chain uses TRBV4-2 and TRBJ1-5; no firm D call. Germline V gene lookup returns CDR1 LGHNA and CDR2 YNFKEQ. This CDR3 spans 15 amino acids. CDR3 protein: CASTQVQDGNQPQHC. The CDR3 region has the DNA TGTGCCAGCACCCAAGTCCAGGACGGCAATCAGCCCCAGCATTGT.

V and J are TRBV6-5 and TRBJ2-2, with a tentative D call TRBD1 (6 bases). V lost 1 base, J lost 7 bases, and 10 bases lay in between. CDR3 size: 14 residues. Germline assignment: CDR1 MNHEY and CDR2 SVGAGI. The CDR3, as DNA: TGTGCCAGCAGTTACTGTGGGGGCCTCGGGGAGCTGTTTTTT. Protein product: CASSYCGGLGELFF.

Comment on this clonotype: In this CDR3 the conserved last residue, phenylalanine or tryptophan, is missing, so a read error is likely. V and J are TRBV29-1 and TRBJ2-7; D gene ambiguous. Germline assignment: CDR1 SQVTM and CDR2 ANQGSEA. The CDR3 runs 15 residues. CDR3 DNA: TGCAGCGCCCTCTCCCGCACAGCCTTAGCCTACAAGCAGTACCTC. It codes for CSALSRTALAYKQYL.

As for this clonotype: The germline gene is not matched at one end of the junction; a read error may be the cause. The genes are TRBV6-1 and TRBJ2-7; the D call may be TRBD1 or TRBD2 (5 bases each). The CDR3 extends over 17 amino acids. CDR1 and CDR2 (germline): MNHNS, SASEGT. The CDR3 loop is CASSGTGAGLSNYEQYF. The CDR3 DNA reads TGTGCCAGCAGTGGAACCGGGGCAGGGCTCTCGAACTACGAGCAGTATTTC.

This clonotype was counted at least ten times. The rearrangement uses TRBV6-4 and TRBJ2-1, with no clear D. The germline V gene has CDR1 MRHNA and CDR2 SNTAGT. The CDR3 spans 13 residues. The germline V and J ends were trimmed by 0 bases and 8 bases, with 8 bases remaining between them. CDR3 sequence (DNA): TGTGCCAGCAGTGACTCGGAGCGCCATGAGCAGTTCTTC. This gives the protein CASSDSERHEQFF.

Concerning this clonotype: Its ends do not fully match the called genes, so a read error is possible. The chain joins TRBV10-3 to TRBJ1-5; a weak D match, TRBD1 (6 bases). Germline CDR1 reads ENHRY; CDR2 reads SYGVKD. CDR3 length equals 13 residues. CDR3 loop: CVIQGYSKKPQHF. The CDR3 DNA reads as TGTGTCATCCAGGGGTATAGCAAAAAGCCCCAGCATTTT.

As regards this clonotype: This may be a read error: a much more frequent sequence differs by one nucleotide. V gene TRBV28 combines with J gene TRBJ1-2; D is undetermined. From germline, CDR1 is MDHEN and CDR2 SYDVKM. This CDR3 comprises 10 residues. Between the trimmed V and J ends, which lost 6 bases and 8 bases, there was a span of 7 bases. CDR3 DNA sequence: TGTGCCAGCAGCCGAACAGGCTACACCTTC. As protein: CASSRTGYTF.